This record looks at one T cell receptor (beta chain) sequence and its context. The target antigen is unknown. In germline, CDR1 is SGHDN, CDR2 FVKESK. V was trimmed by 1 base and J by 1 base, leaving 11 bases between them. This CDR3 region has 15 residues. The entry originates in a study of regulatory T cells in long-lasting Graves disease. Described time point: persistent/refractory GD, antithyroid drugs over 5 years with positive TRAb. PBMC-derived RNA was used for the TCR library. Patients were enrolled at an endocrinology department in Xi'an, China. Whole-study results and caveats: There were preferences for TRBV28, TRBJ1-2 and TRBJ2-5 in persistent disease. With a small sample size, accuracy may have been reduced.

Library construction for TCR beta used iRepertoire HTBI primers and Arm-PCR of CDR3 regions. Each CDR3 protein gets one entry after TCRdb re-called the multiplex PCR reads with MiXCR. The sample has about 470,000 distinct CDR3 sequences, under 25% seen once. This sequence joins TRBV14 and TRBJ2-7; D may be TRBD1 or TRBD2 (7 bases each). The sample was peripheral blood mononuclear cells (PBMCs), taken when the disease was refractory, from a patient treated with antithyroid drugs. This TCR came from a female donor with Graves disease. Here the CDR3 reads CASSQAGGDSYEQYF. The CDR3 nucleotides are TGTGCCAGCAGCCAAGCAGGGGGGGATTCCTACGAGCAGTACTTC.